Shown below are 22 T cell receptor beta chains from a single sample sequenced in a study of blood T cell repertoires in COVID-19. Only in-frame clones appear in the TCRdb table, and some are missing; sequencing was by immunoSEQ multiplex PCR. The data show 200,000 to 250,000 clones, with 75% to 85% seen just once and about 2.5% held by the top ten. The sample was peripheral blood. These receptors originate from a woman between 65 and 79 years old with COVID-19, enrolled during active disease.

The chain recombines TRBV7-2 with TRBJ2-1, with 10 bases aligning to TRBD2. Germline trimming cut 5 bases from V and 6 bases from J; bases unmatched to any gene: 7. The CDR3 sequence is 15 residues long. Germline loops: CDR1 SGHTA, CDR2 FQGNSA. The CDR3 reads CASSLPGLAVNEQFF. The CDR3 DNA sequence: TGTGCCAGCAGCCTCCCCGGACTAGCGGTCAATGAGCAGTTCTTC.

The chain uses TRBV6-5 and TRBJ2-7; 9 bases are shared with TRBD2. The J segment lost 2 bases and the V segment lost 0 bases, leaving 5 bases of the junction unmatched. Germline V gene data show CDR1 as MNHEY and CDR2 as SVGAGI. CDR3 length: 16 amino acids. CDR3: CASSYSPSGVAYEQYF. CDR3 DNA sequence: TGTGCCAGCAGTTACTCGCCTAGCGGGGTCGCCTACGAGCAGTACTTC.

This clone was observed a few times. The chain carries TRBV12-5 and TRBJ1-5; 12 nucleotides match TRBD1. The CDR3 length is 16 residues. The germline V gene encodes CDR1 LGHNT and CDR2 FRNRAP. Trimming at V came to 4 bases and at J to 5 bases, leaving 6 bases not matched to a gene. CDR3 in DNA: TGTGCTAGTGGTTCCGGCGGGACAGGGGGCGATCAGCCCCAGCATTTT. This encodes CASGSGGTGGDQPQHF.

The J gene is TRBJ1-2, the V gene TRBV4-3, with D tentatively TRBD1 (6 bases). Per the germline V gene, CDR1 is LGHNA and CDR2 is YSLEER. This CDR3 contains 16 residues. The V end was cut by 4 bases, the J end by 3 bases, with 18 bases between. CDR3 loop: CASSPSGGGPYYGYTF. In DNA, the CDR3 is TGCGCCAGCAGCCCCTCAGGCGGGGGGCCCTACTATGGCTACACCTTC.

Comments on this clone: Different DNA sequences within this sample yield the same CDR3. The V call is TRBV10-3, the J call TRBJ2-7; D gene uncertain. CDR1 and CDR2 (germline): ENHRY, SYGVKD. CDR3 length: 12 amino acids. With 0 bases removed from V and 3 bases from J, the gap between germline ends came to 3 bases. This CDR3 reads CAISESSYEQYF. CDR3 coding DNA: TGTGCCATCAGTGAGTCTAGCTACGAGCAGTACTTC.

The chain joins TRBV6-6 to TRBJ2-7, with D possibly being TRBD1 (6 bases). The CDR3 runs to 15 residues. The V gene lost 8 bases and the J gene lost 3 bases, with 20 bases spanning the gap. The germline V gene encodes CDR1 MNHNY and CDR2 SVGAGI (reference sequence). The chain's CDR3 is CASGWYRDSFYEQYF. CDR3 nucleotides: TGTGCCAGCGGATGGTACAGGGATTCGTTCTACGAGCAGTACTTC.

There are a few counts of this clone. The chain recombines TRBV12-3 or TRBV12-4 with TRBJ2-2; D possibly corresponds to TRBD2 (5 bases). Trimming took off 6 bases at V and 6 bases at J, with 5 bases between the two ends. There are 11 residues in the CDR3. The CDR3 loop reads CASRDSGELFF. For the CDR3, the DNA is TGTGCCAGCAGGGACTCCGGGGAGCTGTTTTTT.

This chain uses TRBV5-4 with TRBJ1-2; 7 positions agree with TRBD1. V lost 3 bases, J lost 4 bases, and 9 bases stayed unmatched. The CDR3 consists of 15 residues. Germline V lookup: CDR1 SGHNT, CDR2 YYREEE (reference sequence). DNA of the CDR3: TGTGCCAGCAGCTCTAAAGACAGGGCTGGCTATGGCTACACCTTC. It is translated as CASSSKDRAGYGYTF.

This chain joins TRBV2 and TRBJ1-2, with D hard to call. Trimming pared 7 bases from V and 8 bases from J, leaving 11 bases between. Germline V gene sequence: CDR1 SNHLY, CDR2 FYNNEI. The CDR3 totals 11 residues. The CDR3 sequence: CASMVPGGYTF. CDR3 sequence (DNA): TGTGCCAGCATGGTGCCCGGGGGCTACACCTTC.

The chain couples TRBV11-3 to TRBJ2-5, with D possibly being TRBD2 (7 bases). Germline assignment: CDR1 SGHNT and CDR2 YENEEA. V was pared by 5 bases and J by 4 bases, with 20 bases between. CDR3 length: 16 amino acids. The CDR3 region has the DNA TGTGCCAGCAGCCAATGGGGGGGGGCACTTCCAGAGACCCAGTACTTC. It is translated as CASSQWGGALPETQYF.

This clone was counted between two and nine times. This chain uses TRBV4-3 with TRBJ2-7; 12 nucleotides line up with TRBD2. CDR3 size: 17 residues. Germline CDR1 is LGHNA and CDR2 is YSLEER. The V segment lost 1 base and the J segment 5 bases; nucleotides outside the gene matches: 9. Here the CDR3 reads CASSQAGMTSGRNEQYF. DNA for the CDR3: TGCGCCAGCAGCCAAGCGGGAATGACTAGCGGGAGAAACGAGCAGTACTTC.

This sequence joins TRBV6-5 and TRBJ2-5, with D unresolved. CDR3 length equals 12 residues. Germline loops: CDR1 MNHEY, CDR2 SVGAGI. Trimming left V 5 bases short and J 5 bases short, with 9 bases between. CDR3 nucleotide sequence: TGTGCCAGCAGTCCCGTGAGGGAGACCCAGTACTTC. Translation: CASSPVRETQYF.

V and J are TRBV14 and TRBJ1-6; unclear D gene. Germline CDR1 is SGHDN and CDR2 is FVKESK. This CDR3 spans 14 amino acids. The V end lost 1 base, the J end lost 7 bases, and 8 bases lay between the germline ends. CDR3 sequence reads: CASSQGTGNSPLHF. CDR3 DNA sequence: TGTGCCAGCAGCCAAGGGACGGGGAATTCACCCCTCCACTTT.

J is TRBJ2-6 and V is TRBV10-3; 9 bases map to TRBD1. Germline trimming cut 5 bases from V and 2 bases from J; bases unmatched to any gene: 7. This CDR3 has 17 amino acids. CDR1 ENHRY and CDR2 SYGVKD come from the germline V gene. The CDR3 nucleotides are TGTGCCATCAGTAAAAACCGGGACAGGGCTGGGGCCAACGTCCTGACTTTC. Translating gives CAISKNRDRAGANVLTF.

This clone was picked up one time. CDR3 sequence (DNA): TGTGCCACCAGTGGGGGACAGAGAACTGAAGCTTTCTTT. Translating it yields CATSGGQRTEAFF. The V and J genes are TRBV24-1 and TRBJ1-1; 7 nucleotides align to TRBD1. Germline assignment: CDR1 KGHDR and CDR2 SFDVKD. CDR3 length equals 13 residues. With 5 bases clipped from V and 5 bases from J, the junction kept 4 bases outside the gene matches.

This clone was picked up a small number of times. This chain joins TRBV4-2 and TRBJ1-2, with 9 bases that match TRBD1. CDR3 length: 18 amino acids. Unmatched junction bases numbered 12, after V lost 3 bases and J lost 1 base. Germline assignment: CDR1 LGHNA and CDR2 YNFKEQ. In DNA form, the CDR3 reads TGTGCCAGCAGCCAGATTGCCGGGACAGGGAGAGGTAACTATGGCTACACCTTC. It specifies CASSQIAGTGRGNYGYTF.

This clone showed up just a few times. The chain uses TRBV6-1 and TRBJ1-6, with D unresolved. The length of the CDR3 is 16 residues. Trimming took 2 bases from V and 11 from J, leaving 19 bases between them. Germline CDR1 is MNHNS and CDR2 is SASEGT. The CDR3: CASSEFLRAGSPPLHF. CDR3 DNA sequence: TGTGCCAGCAGTGAATTCTTAAGGGCGGGGTCCCCACCCCTCCACTTT.

The V gene is TRBV12-3 or TRBV12-4, the J gene TRBJ1-3, with 8 positions matching TRBD1. Trimming cost V 5 bases and J 8 bases; bases outside gene matches: 5. There are 13 residues in the CDR3. The CDR3 DNA reads as TGTGCCAGCAGTCCCGGACAGGGACACACCATATATTTT. Amino acid sequence: CASSPGQGHTIYF.

CDR3 amino acids: CASSFGEGRYTGELFF. In DNA, the CDR3 is TGTGCCAGCAGCTTCGGAGAGGGCCGATACACCGGGGAGCTGTTTTTT. The V gene is TRBV7-2, the J gene TRBJ2-2, with D maybe TRBD2 (5 bases). This CDR3 region has 16 residues. Germline V gene sequence: CDR1 SGHTA, CDR2 FQGNSA. V lost 3 bases, J lost 3 bases, and 14 bases lay in between.

This clone was counted a few times. V and J are TRBV19 and TRBJ1-6, with 8 bases matching TRBD1. The trim removed 8 bases at V and 7 bases at J, leaving 1 base unmatched. The CDR3 extends over 12 amino acids. Germline CDR1 LNHDA, CDR2 SQIVND (reference sequence). The CDR3 DNA is TGTGCCAGTCAGGGGGCGAATTCACCCCTCCACTTT. Protein sequence: CASQGANSPLHF.

The V call is TRBV19, the J call TRBJ1-6; D is ambiguous. Trimming left V 4 bases short and J 13 bases short, with 14 bases between. Germline assignment: CDR1 LNHDA and CDR2 SQIVND (reference sequence). The CDR3 has 13 amino acids. The DNA of the CDR3 is TGTGCCAGTAGTACGCGAGAACGCCGGCCCCTCCACTTT. Its protein is CASSTRERRPLHF.

The chain recombines TRBV7-9 with TRBJ2-7, with 7 bases lining up with TRBD2. The germline gives CDR1 SEHNR, CDR2 FQNEAQ (reference sequence). V lost 4 bases to trimming and J lost 3 bases; unmatched junction nucleotides: 9. This CDR3 has 15 residues. CDR3 sequence: CASSSFVGGSYEQYF. In DNA form, the CDR3 reads TGTGCCAGCAGCTCCTTCGTGGGCGGGAGCTACGAGCAGTACTTC.